The 3 T cell receptor beta chains listed next were all sequenced from one sample in a study of OX40 agonist ivuxolimab in advanced cancers. Using immunoSEQ multiplex PCR, the repertoire was profiled, and TCRdb retains in-frame clones only, with some absent. Altogether over 55,000 clones are present, 86% being singletons, with the ten largest covering around 0.6%. The specimen was CD4+ or CD8+ T cells sorted from blood, collected in a trial of the OX40 agonist ivuxolimab. Receptors were obtained from an adult with an advanced solid tumor such as melanoma, head and neck, liver or kidney cancer.

The rearrangement uses TRBV6-6 and TRBJ2-1; 7 positions agree with TRBD2. The CDR3 covers 16 residues. Germline-derived CDR1 and CDR2 are MNHNY and SVGAGI (reference sequence). V was clipped by 3 bases and J by 8 bases; unmatched bases: 13. The CDR3 nucleotides are TGTGCCAGCAGTTATGGCGGGACTATCGGGAGAGATGAGCAGTTCTTC. Translation gives CASSYGGTIGRDEQFF.

DNA for the CDR3: TGTGCCAGCAGCTCAGACTTATCAACTAATGAAAAACTGTTTTTT. This codes for CASSSDLSTNEKLFF. The chain links TRBV7-9 to TRBJ1-4; D gene unclear. Per the germline V gene, CDR1 is SEHNR and CDR2 is FQNEAQ (reference sequence). The CDR3 consists of 15 residues. Trimming cost V 4 bases and J 0 bases, with 9 bases left between them. Together with reference TRBV7-9 and TRBJ1-4, the CDR3 gives the full variable domain: DTGVSQNPRHKITKRGQNVTFRCDPISEHNRLYWYRQTLGQGPEFLTYFQNEAQLEKSRLLSDRFSAERPKGSFSTLEIQRTEQGDSAMYLCASSSDLSTNEKLFFGSGTQLSVL.

This sequence joins TRBV10-3 and TRBJ1-1, with 10 nucleotides matching TRBD1. The germline V gene has CDR1 ENHRY and CDR2 SYGVKD. V trimming: 3 bases; J trimming: 4 bases; junction bases outside the gene matches: 5. CDR3 length: 15 residues. The CDR3 loop is CAISDRRTGGTEAFF. Here the CDR3 DNA reads TGTGCCATCAGTGACCGTAGGACAGGGGGCACTGAAGCTTTCTTT.